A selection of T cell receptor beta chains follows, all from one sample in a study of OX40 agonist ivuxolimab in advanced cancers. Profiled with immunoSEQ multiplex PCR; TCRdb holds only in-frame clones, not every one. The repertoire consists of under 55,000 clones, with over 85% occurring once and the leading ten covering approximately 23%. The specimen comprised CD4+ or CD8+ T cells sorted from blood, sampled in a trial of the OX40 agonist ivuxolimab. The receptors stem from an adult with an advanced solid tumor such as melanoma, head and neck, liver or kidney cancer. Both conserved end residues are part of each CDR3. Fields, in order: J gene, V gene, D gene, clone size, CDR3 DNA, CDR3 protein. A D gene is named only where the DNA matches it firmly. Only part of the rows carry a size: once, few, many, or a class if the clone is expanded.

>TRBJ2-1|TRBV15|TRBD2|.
TGTGCCACCAGCAGAGATTTGGCTAGCGGAGGGCGGAATGAGCAGTTCTTC
CATSRDLASGGRNEQFF
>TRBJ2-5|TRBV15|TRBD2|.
TGTGCCACCAGCAAACTAGCGAGGAGAGGTCAGGAGACCCAGTACTTC
CATSKLARRGQETQYF
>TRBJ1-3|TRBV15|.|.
TGTGCCACTCGACAGGCCCACTCTGGAAACACCATATATTTT
CATRQAHSGNTIYF
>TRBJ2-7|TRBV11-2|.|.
TGTGCCAGCAGCTTAGGATCGGGAGATGAGCAGTACTTC
CASSLGSGDEQYF
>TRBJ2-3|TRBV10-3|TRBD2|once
TGTGCCATCAGTGAGTCGAGCACTGGCGGGAGAACAGATACGCAGTATTTT
CAISESSTGGRTDTQYF
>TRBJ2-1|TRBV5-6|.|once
TGTGCCAGCAGCTTAACAGTTTACAATGAGCAGTTCTTC
CASSLTVYNEQFF
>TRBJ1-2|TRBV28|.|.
TGTGCCAGCAGTTTATTGGCAGGGACTAACTATGGCTACACCTTC
CASSLLAGTNYGYTF
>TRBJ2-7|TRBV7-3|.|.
TGTGCCAGCAGCGGATTCTCCTACGAGCAGTACTTC
CASSGFSYEQYF
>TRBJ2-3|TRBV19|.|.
TGTGCCAGTAGTATGACAGGGAGGGACACAGATACGCAGTATTTT
CASSMTGRDTDTQYF
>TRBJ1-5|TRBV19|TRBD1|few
TGTGCCAGTAGTCCCGGGACAGAAAGCAATCAGCCCCAGCATTTT
CASSPGTESNQPQHF
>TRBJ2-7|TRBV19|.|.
TGTGCCAGTAGTATTTCGGGGGGCGGCTACGAGCAGTACTTC
CASSISGGGYEQYF
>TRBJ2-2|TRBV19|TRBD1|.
TGTGCCAGTAGCCCTTACCCCCCCGGACAGGGCACCGGGGAGCTGTTTTTT
CASSPYPPGQGTGELFF
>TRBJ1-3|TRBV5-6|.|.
TGTGCCAGCAGCTTGGGCCGCTCTGGAAACACCATATATTTT
CASSLGRSGNTIYF
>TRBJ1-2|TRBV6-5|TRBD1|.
TGTGCCAGCGACAGGGATACTAACTATGGCTACACCTTC
CASDRDTNYGYTF
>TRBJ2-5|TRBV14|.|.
TGTGCCAGCAGCCAAGAGACTCTCCACCCTACTGAGGCCCAGTACTTC
CASSQETLHPTEAQYF
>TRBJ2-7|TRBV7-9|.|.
TGTGCCAGCAGCTTCACTAGCAACACCTACGAGCAGTACTTC
CASSFTSNTYEQYF
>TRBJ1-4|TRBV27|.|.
TGTGCCAGCAGCAAAGGAGTTTATAATGAAAAACTGTTTTTT
CASSKGVYNEKLFF
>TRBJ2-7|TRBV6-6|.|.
TGTGCCAGCAGTTCGGACTTCTACGAGCAGTACTTC
CASSSDFYEQYF
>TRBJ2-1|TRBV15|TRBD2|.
TGTGCCACCAGCGAGAGCGGGAGTGGCAATGAGCAGTTCTTC
CATSESGSGNEQFF
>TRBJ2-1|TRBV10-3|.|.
TGTGCCATCAGTGAGTCGACAAGGGCAGGACCCTACAATGAGCAGTTCTTC
CAISESTRAGPYNEQFF